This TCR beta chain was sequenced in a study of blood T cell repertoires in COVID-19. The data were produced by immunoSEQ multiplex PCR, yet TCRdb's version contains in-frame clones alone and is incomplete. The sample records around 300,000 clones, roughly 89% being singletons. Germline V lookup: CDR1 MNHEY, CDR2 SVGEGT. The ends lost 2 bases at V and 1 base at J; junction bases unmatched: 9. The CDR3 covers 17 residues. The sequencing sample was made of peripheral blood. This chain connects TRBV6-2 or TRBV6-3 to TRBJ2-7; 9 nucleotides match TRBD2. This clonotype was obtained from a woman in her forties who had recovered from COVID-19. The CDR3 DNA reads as TGTGCCAGCAGTTACGATGGCCTAGCGGGAATTTCCTACGAGCAGTACTTC. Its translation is CASSYDGLAGISYEQYF.